This is a list of T cell receptor beta chains from one sample in a study of OX40 agonist ivuxolimab in advanced cancers. Sequencing was performed with immunoSEQ multiplex PCR; in TCRdb, only in-frame clones are kept and a portion is missing. The data show fewer than 70,000 clones, approximately 90% seen once. This material consisted of CD4+ or CD8+ T cells sorted from blood, taken in a trial of the OX40 agonist ivuxolimab. These receptors were collected from an adult with an advanced solid tumor such as melanoma, head and neck, liver or kidney cancer. The CDR3 runs from the conserved cysteine through the conserved F or W. Each record gives: CDR3 protein, V gene, J gene, CDR3 length.

CDR3: CASSLDRDSNYEQYF; V: TRBV11-3; J: TRBJ2-7; length: 15
CDR3: CASRPRVSGATDTQYF; V: TRBV5-1; J: TRBJ2-3; length: 16
CDR3: CASSQDLTGRSGELFF; V: TRBV4-2; J: TRBJ2-2; length: 16
CDR3: CASSPGTGDFDEQYF; V: TRBV7-7; J: TRBJ2-7; length: 15
CDR3: CASSGGPGTSSYEQYF; V: TRBV5-4; J: TRBJ2-7; length: 16
CDR3: CASSSDGYTF; V: TRBV6-1; J: TRBJ1-2; length: 10
CDR3: CAISESVYEQYF; V: TRBV10-3; J: TRBJ2-7; length: 12
CDR3: CASSPRGDEQFF; V: TRBV27; J: TRBJ2-1; length: 12
CDR3: CASSPRLREEFADTQYF; V: TRBV5-8; J: TRBJ2-3; length: 17
CDR3: CASSESGDRTDTQYF; V: TRBV10-1; J: TRBJ2-3; length: 15
CDR3: CASSAPQGTGVRNEQFF; V: TRBV9; J: TRBJ2-1; length: 17
CDR3: CASSVLRRGDTEAFF; V: TRBV4-1; J: TRBJ1-1; length: 15
CDR3: CASSPQGFYEQYF; V: TRBV28; J: TRBJ2-7; length: 13
CDR3: CASSSDSSYEQYF; V: TRBV28; J: TRBJ2-7; length: 13
CDR3: CASSLGLAADTQYF; V: TRBV7-2; J: TRBJ2-3; length: 14
CDR3: CASSLVVSGDGFNYGYTF; V: TRBV28; J: TRBJ1-2; length: 18
CDR3: CASTHIRGVGTGELFF; V: TRBV28; J: TRBJ2-2; length: 16
CDR3: CASSPSGPPIPQFF; V: TRBV27; J: TRBJ2-1; length: 14
CDR3: CASSPGTGLYEQYF; V: TRBV6-1; J: TRBJ2-7; length: 14
CDR3: CASSGTSGEGTDTQYF; V: TRBV6-1; J: TRBJ2-3; length: 16
CDR3: CATSIGGGDAEQFF; V: TRBV15; J: TRBJ2-1; length: 14
CDR3: CASTMTGEYNQPQHF; V: TRBV6-5; J: TRBJ1-5; length: 15
CDR3: CAISDETGSPYEQYF; V: TRBV10-3; J: TRBJ2-7; length: 15
CDR3: CASSLTGSSGNTIYF; V: TRBV28; J: TRBJ1-3; length: 15
CDR3: CASSGLAGEETQYF; V: TRBV27; J: TRBJ2-5; length: 14
CDR3: CASSLDGETGAYNEQFF; V: TRBV7-6; J: TRBJ2-1; length: 17
CDR3: CASSLVGIRNSPLHF; V: TRBV27; J: TRBJ1-6; length: 15
CDR3: CASSQDGPSGSTDTQYF; V: TRBV4-3; J: TRBJ2-3; length: 17
CDR3: CASRKGLETQYF; V: TRBV27; J: TRBJ2-5; length: 12
CDR3: CASKASGSPSSYNEQFF; V: TRBV2; J: TRBJ2-1; length: 17
CDR3: CASSQERVSNYGYTF; V: TRBV4-1; J: TRBJ1-2; length: 15
CDR3: CASRSGWRPPQGGTQYF; V: TRBV11-2; J: TRBJ2-5; length: 17
CDR3: CASKSTGGVEAFF; V: TRBV5-1; J: TRBJ1-1; length: 13
CDR3: CASSEFRPFRAVAARETQYF; V: TRBV6-1; J: TRBJ2-5; length: 20
CDR3: CASSFVRPSLDQPQHF; V: TRBV28; J: TRBJ1-5; length: 16
CDR3: CASSGFGGDISYNEQFF; V: TRBV2; J: TRBJ2-1; length: 17
CDR3: CASRAGGTDTQYF; V: TRBV9; J: TRBJ2-3; length: 13
CDR3: CASSSDYSYNEQFF; V: TRBV5-4; J: TRBJ2-1; length: 14
CDR3: CASSSRGGTGPYEQYF; V: TRBV7-8; J: TRBJ2-7; length: 16
CDR3: CASSYSSRPFNQPQHF; V: TRBV6-5; J: TRBJ1-5; length: 16
CDR3: CASITEGEGREFF; V: TRBV6-1; J: TRBJ2-1; length: 13
CDR3: CASSFASGRYEQYF; V: TRBV7-9; J: TRBJ2-7; length: 14
CDR3: CASSQEPASGDNEQFF; V: TRBV4-3; J: TRBJ2-1; length: 16
CDR3: CAISEGSGGYGNEQFF; V: TRBV10-3; J: TRBJ2-1; length: 16
CDR3: CASSHGGYTEAFF; V: TRBV5-1; J: TRBJ1-1; length: 13
CDR3: CASSLGLAGAGELFF; V: TRBV27; J: TRBJ2-2; length: 15
CDR3: CASSLGTANTGELFF; V: TRBV5-8; J: TRBJ2-2; length: 15
CDR3: CASSYPDRDPPTNEKLFF; V: TRBV6-7; J: TRBJ1-4; length: 18
CDR3: CASSLPGQQPGELFF; V: TRBV27; J: TRBJ2-2; length: 15
CDR3: CASSTDPQMNTEAFF; V: TRBV7-6; J: TRBJ1-1; length: 15
CDR3: CASSGLNEKLFF; V: TRBV6-1; J: TRBJ1-4; length: 12
CDR3: CSLPLLNTQYF; V: TRBV20-1; J: TRBJ2-3; length: 11
CDR3: CASSYPTSGTDLLRYGYTF; V: TRBV28; J: TRBJ1-2; length: 19
CDR3: CASSQYIQVTEAFF; V: TRBV5-6; J: TRBJ1-1; length: 14
CDR3: CASSQMTGRNTEAFF; V: TRBV4-1; J: TRBJ1-1; length: 15
CDR3: CASSPPYINEQFF; V: TRBV5-4; J: TRBJ2-1; length: 13
CDR3: CASSSTSGGVYEQYF; V: TRBV6-5; J: TRBJ2-7; length: 15
CDR3: CASSTSGRITDTQYF; V: TRBV2; J: TRBJ2-3; length: 15
CDR3: CASSQDETGLGQPQHF; V: TRBV4-1; J: TRBJ1-5; length: 16
CDR3: CASSHEGSAYNEQFF; V: TRBV4-1; J: TRBJ2-1; length: 15